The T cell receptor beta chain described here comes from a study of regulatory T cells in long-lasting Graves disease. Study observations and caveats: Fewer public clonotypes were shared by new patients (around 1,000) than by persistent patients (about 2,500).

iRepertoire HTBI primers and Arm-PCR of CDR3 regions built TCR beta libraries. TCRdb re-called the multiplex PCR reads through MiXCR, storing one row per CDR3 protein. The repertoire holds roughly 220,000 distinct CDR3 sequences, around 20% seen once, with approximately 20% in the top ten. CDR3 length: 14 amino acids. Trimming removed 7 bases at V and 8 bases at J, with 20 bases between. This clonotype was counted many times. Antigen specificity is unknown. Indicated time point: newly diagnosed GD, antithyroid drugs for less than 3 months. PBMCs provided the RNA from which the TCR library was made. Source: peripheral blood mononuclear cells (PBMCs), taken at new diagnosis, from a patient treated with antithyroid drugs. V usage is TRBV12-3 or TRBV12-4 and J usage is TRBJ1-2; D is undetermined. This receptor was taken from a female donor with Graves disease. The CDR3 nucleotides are TGTGCCAGCACCGCGGGAGTTCTTATGGAAGGCTACACCTTC. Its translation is CASTAGVLMEGYTF.